Listed below are T cell receptor beta chains from one sample, sequenced in a study of T cell responses to AZD1222 COVID-19 vaccine. TCRdb's copy holds only in-frame clones and misses some; the assay was immunoSEQ multiplex PCR. The table includes some 180,000 clones, 85% to 95% detected once. Source: peripheral blood, taken on day 0 of AZD1222 vaccination. These TCRs come from an adult in good health. Both conserved end residues are part of each CDR3. The order of the fields is J gene, D gene, clone size, V gene, CDR3 protein, CDR3 DNA. A D gene is named only where the DNA matches it firmly. Size tells how often a clone was seen (once, few, many) or the class of an expanded clone, and some rows leave it out.

j_call: TRBJ1-1
d_call: TRBD1
clone_size: -
v_call: TRBV6-5
cdr3_aa: CASSLDRADTEAFF
cdr3_nt: TGTGCCAGCAGTTTGGACAGGGCGGACACTGAAGCTTTCTTT

j_call: TRBJ2-7
d_call: -
clone_size: -
v_call: TRBV18
cdr3_aa: CASSPGIYEQYF
cdr3_nt: TGTGCCAGCTCACCAGGGATCTACGAGCAGTACTTC

j_call: TRBJ2-7
d_call: -
clone_size: -
v_call: TRBV2
cdr3_aa: CAKVGDYEQYF
cdr3_nt: TGTGCCAAAGTGGGGGACTACGAGCAGTACTTC

j_call: TRBJ1-2
d_call: -
clone_size: -
v_call: TRBV9
cdr3_aa: CASSVVPPAGYTF
cdr3_nt: TGTGCCAGCAGCGTAGTTCCTCCCGCCGGCTACACCTTC

j_call: TRBJ2-7
d_call: TRBD1
clone_size: -
v_call: TRBV11-2
cdr3_aa: CASSFGQGLYEQYF
cdr3_nt: TGTGCCAGCAGCTTCGGACAGGGCCTCTACGAGCAGTACTTC

j_call: TRBJ2-6
d_call: -
clone_size: -
v_call: TRBV18
cdr3_aa: CASSHYEGGGADLTF
cdr3_nt: TGTGCCAGCTCACATTACGAGGGGGGCGGAGCGGACCTGACTTTC

j_call: TRBJ1-4
d_call: -
clone_size: -
v_call: TRBV6-5
cdr3_aa: CASSYQKKLFF
cdr3_nt: TGTGCCAGCAGTTACCAGAAAAAACTGTTTTTT

j_call: TRBJ2-3
d_call: -
clone_size: once
v_call: TRBV5-1
cdr3_aa: CASTQPSTDTQYF
cdr3_nt: TGCGCCAGCACTCAACCTAGCACAGATACGCAGTATTTT

j_call: TRBJ2-2
d_call: -
clone_size: -
v_call: TRBV19
cdr3_aa: CASSMLGRTNTGELFF
cdr3_nt: TGTGCCAGTAGTATGTTGGGGCGGACTAACACCGGGGAGCTGTTTTTT

j_call: TRBJ2-7
d_call: TRBD2
clone_size: -
v_call: TRBV5-1
cdr3_aa: CASSPSSGNHEQYF
cdr3_nt: TGCGCCAGCAGCCCTTCTAGCGGGAACCACGAGCAGTACTTC

j_call: TRBJ1-1
d_call: -
clone_size: once
v_call: TRBV25-1
cdr3_aa: CASSHGQNTEAFF
cdr3_nt: TGTGCCAGCTCCCACGGGCAGAACACTGAAGCTTTCTTT

j_call: TRBJ1-2
d_call: -
clone_size: -
v_call: TRBV6-5
cdr3_aa: CATDTGFGDGYTF
cdr3_nt: TGTGCCACCGATACAGGGTTCGGCGACGGCTACACCTTC

j_call: TRBJ1-2
d_call: -
clone_size: -
v_call: TRBV7-9
cdr3_aa: CASITWGVGYGYTF
cdr3_nt: TGTGCCAGCATCACCTGGGGGGTCGGCTATGGCTACACCTTC

j_call: TRBJ2-1
d_call: TRBD2
clone_size: -
v_call: TRBV5-5
cdr3_aa: CASSFGLAGGPWNEQFF
cdr3_nt: TGTGCCAGCAGCTTTGGACTAGCGGGAGGGCCGTGGAATGAGCAGTTCTTC

j_call: TRBJ1-4
d_call: -
clone_size: -
v_call: TRBV5-5
cdr3_aa: CASRSSGEKLFF
cdr3_nt: TGTGCCAGCAGGTCATCAGGGGAAAAACTGTTTTTT

j_call: TRBJ1-1
d_call: TRBD1
clone_size: -
v_call: TRBV18
cdr3_aa: CASFSGGERTEAFF
cdr3_nt: TGTGCCAGCTTTTCAGGGGGCGAACGGACTGAAGCTTTCTTT

j_call: TRBJ2-7
d_call: TRBD2
clone_size: -
v_call: TRBV30
cdr3_aa: CAWSVLWEGEYEQYF
cdr3_nt: TGTGCCTGGAGTGTACTGTGGGAGGGAGAATACGAGCAGTACTTC

j_call: TRBJ1-5
d_call: -
clone_size: -
v_call: TRBV18
cdr3_aa: CASSPDPIIKPQHF
cdr3_nt: TGTGCCAGCTCACCGGATCCGATAATCAAACCCCAGCATTTT

j_call: TRBJ1-2
d_call: -
clone_size: once
v_call: TRBV28
cdr3_aa: CASSLTQGGYTF
cdr3_nt: TGTGCCAGCAGTTTAACCCAGGGAGGCTACACCTTC

j_call: TRBJ2-7
d_call: -
clone_size: -
v_call: TRBV7-9
cdr3_aa: CASSPHRSYEQYF
cdr3_nt: TGTGCCAGCAGTCCTCACCGGTCCTACGAGCAGTACTTC

j_call: TRBJ1-1
d_call: -
clone_size: -
v_call: TRBV11-2
cdr3_aa: CASSSRGPTNTEAFF
cdr3_nt: TGTGCCAGCAGCTCACGGGGACCGACGAACACTGAAGCTTTCTTT

j_call: TRBJ2-3
d_call: -
clone_size: -
v_call: TRBV12-3/TRBV12-4
cdr3_aa: CASSPLIDTQYF
cdr3_nt: TGTGCCAGCAGTCCTCTTATAGATACGCAGTATTTT

j_call: TRBJ1-4
d_call: TRBD1
clone_size: -
v_call: TRBV9
cdr3_aa: CASSGDRGPNEKLFF
cdr3_nt: TGTGCCAGCAGCGGGGACAGGGGACCAAATGAAAAACTGTTTTTT

j_call: TRBJ2-7
d_call: -
clone_size: -
v_call: TRBV3-1/TRBV3-2
cdr3_aa: CASSQVNEQYF
cdr3_nt: TGTGCCAGCAGCCAAGTAAACGAGCAGTACTTC

j_call: TRBJ1-1
d_call: -
clone_size: -
v_call: TRBV7-9
cdr3_aa: CASSLGYIGAEAFF
cdr3_nt: TGTGCCAGCAGCTTAGGGTACATCGGCGCTGAAGCTTTCTTT

j_call: TRBJ1-1
d_call: TRBD1
clone_size: -
v_call: TRBV28
cdr3_aa: CASSVPGGAATQTGGRWGTEAFF
cdr3_nt: TGTGCCAGCAGTGTCCCCGGCGGCGCAGCAACCCAAACAGGGGGCAGATGGGGCACTGAAGCTTTCTTT

j_call: TRBJ1-4
d_call: TRBD1
clone_size: -
v_call: TRBV30
cdr3_aa: CAWSKEDREKLFF
cdr3_nt: TGTGCCTGGAGTAAAGAGGACAGGGAAAAACTGTTTTTT

j_call: TRBJ1-3
d_call: -
clone_size: -
v_call: TRBV4-1
cdr3_aa: CASSAGRDNTIYF
cdr3_nt: TGCGCCAGCAGCGCCGGTCGGGATAACACCATATATTTT

j_call: TRBJ2-5
d_call: -
clone_size: -
v_call: TRBV29-1
cdr3_aa: CSVDKGGSGETQYF
cdr3_nt: TGCAGCGTTGATAAGGGAGGCTCCGGAGAGACCCAGTACTTC

j_call: TRBJ2-1
d_call: -
clone_size: -
v_call: TRBV7-2
cdr3_aa: CASSFRGNNEQFF
cdr3_nt: TGTGCCAGCAGCTTCAGGGGTAACAATGAGCAGTTCTTC

j_call: TRBJ2-7
d_call: TRBD1
clone_size: -
v_call: TRBV6-2/TRBV6-3
cdr3_aa: CASSQGTGGYF
cdr3_nt: TGTGCCAGCAGCCAGGGGACAGGGGGATACTTC

j_call: TRBJ1-1
d_call: -
clone_size: -
v_call: TRBV7-2
cdr3_aa: CASRYPRAEAFF
cdr3_nt: TGTGCCAGCAGGTACCCCCGAGCTGAAGCTTTCTTT

j_call: TRBJ1-1
d_call: -
clone_size: -
v_call: TRBV6-2/TRBV6-3
cdr3_aa: CASSYSILGARGTEAFF
cdr3_nt: TGTGCCAGCAGTTACTCGATACTGGGGGCGAGAGGGACTGAAGCTTTCTTT

j_call: TRBJ2-2
d_call: -
clone_size: -
v_call: TRBV30
cdr3_aa: CAWSRAGLYSGELFF
cdr3_nt: TGTGCCTGGAGTCGCGCGGGACTCTACTCCGGGGAGCTGTTTTTT

j_call: TRBJ1-2
d_call: -
clone_size: -
v_call: TRBV29-1
cdr3_aa: CSVEYAGRPYGYTF
cdr3_nt: TGCAGCGTTGAATATGCGGGCAGGCCCTATGGCTACACCTTC

j_call: TRBJ2-2
d_call: TRBD2
clone_size: -
v_call: TRBV7-3
cdr3_aa: CASSRGGGELFF
cdr3_nt: TGTGCCAGCAGCCGCGGGGGCGGGGAGCTGTTTTTT

j_call: TRBJ1-1
d_call: -
clone_size: -
v_call: TRBV14
cdr3_aa: CASSPLRISSRNTEAFF
cdr3_nt: TGTGCCAGCAGCCCACTTAGGATCAGCAGTAGGAACACTGAAGCTTTCTTT

j_call: TRBJ2-5
d_call: -
clone_size: -
v_call: TRBV24-1
cdr3_aa: CATSESRQAGPETQYF
cdr3_nt: TGTGCCACCAGTGAATCCCGACAGGCCGGGCCCGAGACCCAGTACTTC

j_call: TRBJ1-5
d_call: -
clone_size: few
v_call: TRBV6-5
cdr3_aa: CASSVPGHNSQPQHF
cdr3_nt: TGTGCCAGCAGCGTACCGGGACATAATTCTCAGCCCCAGCATTTT

j_call: TRBJ1-6
d_call: TRBD1
clone_size: -
v_call: TRBV12-5
cdr3_aa: CASGLVEGQYNSPLHF
cdr3_nt: TGTGCTAGTGGTTTGGTGGAGGGACAGTATAATTCACCCCTCCACTTT

j_call: TRBJ1-6
d_call: -
clone_size: few
v_call: TRBV7-2
cdr3_aa: CASRTGQGYSPLHF
cdr3_nt: TGTGCCAGCAGAACGGGGCAGGGATACTCACCCCTCCACTTT

j_call: TRBJ2-3
d_call: TRBD1
clone_size: -
v_call: TRBV19
cdr3_aa: CASRDPGQNTDTQYF
cdr3_nt: TGTGCCAGTAGGGACCCGGGACAGAACACAGATACGCAGTATTTT

j_call: TRBJ1-3
d_call: -
clone_size: -
v_call: TRBV5-4
cdr3_aa: CASSLATGNTIYF
cdr3_nt: TGTGCCAGCAGCTTGGCCACGGGAAACACCATATATTTT

j_call: TRBJ1-5
d_call: -
clone_size: -
v_call: TRBV30
cdr3_aa: CAWSEDSNQPQHF
cdr3_nt: TGTGCCTGGAGCGAGGATAGCAATCAGCCCCAGCATTTT

j_call: TRBJ2-1
d_call: -
clone_size: once
v_call: TRBV15
cdr3_aa: CATRLGGGYNEQFF
cdr3_nt: TGTGCCACCAGATTAGGGGGAGGCTACAATGAGCAGTTCTTC

j_call: TRBJ1-1
d_call: TRBD1
clone_size: -
v_call: TRBV2
cdr3_aa: CASRYSGTVNTGAFF
cdr3_nt: TGTGCCAGCAGGTATTCCGGGACAGTGAACACTGGAGCTTTCTTT

j_call: TRBJ2-7
d_call: TRBD1
clone_size: -
v_call: TRBV4-2
cdr3_aa: CASSSSGTGNSEQYF
cdr3_nt: TGTGCCAGCAGCAGCTCCGGGACAGGGAACAGCGAGCAGTACTTC

j_call: TRBJ2-1
d_call: TRBD2
clone_size: once
v_call: TRBV11-3
cdr3_aa: CASSLTGLAGVNEQFF
cdr3_nt: TGTGCCAGCAGCTTAACCGGACTAGCGGGGGTCAATGAGCAGTTCTTC

j_call: TRBJ2-1
d_call: TRBD1
clone_size: -
v_call: TRBV4-3
cdr3_aa: CASSQGTGDYNEQFF
cdr3_nt: TGCGCCAGCAGCCAAGGGACAGGCGACTACAATGAGCAGTTCTTC

j_call: TRBJ2-1
d_call: TRBD1
clone_size: -
v_call: TRBV4-3
cdr3_aa: CASSQDGTVYNEQFF
cdr3_nt: TGCGCCAGCAGCCAAGATGGGACAGTTTACAATGAGCAGTTCTTC

j_call: TRBJ2-1
d_call: -
clone_size: -
v_call: TRBV2
cdr3_aa: CASVSSSYNEQFF
cdr3_nt: TGTGCCAGCGTATCCTCCTCCTACAATGAGCAGTTCTTC

j_call: TRBJ1-3
d_call: -
clone_size: -
v_call: TRBV4-2
cdr3_aa: CASSQDPTNSGNTIYF
cdr3_nt: TGTGCCAGCAGCCAAGATCCCACCAACTCTGGAAACACCATATATTTT

j_call: TRBJ1-5
d_call: TRBD1
clone_size: -
v_call: TRBV24-1
cdr3_aa: CATSDSGQGDWQPQHF
cdr3_nt: TGTGCCACCAGTGATTCGGGACAGGGAGACTGGCAGCCCCAGCATTTT

j_call: TRBJ2-4
d_call: -
clone_size: -
v_call: TRBV4-2
cdr3_aa: CASSPTSLAKNIQYF
cdr3_nt: TGTGCCAGCAGCCCCACTAGTTTGGCCAAAAACATTCAGTACTTC

j_call: TRBJ2-2
d_call: -
clone_size: -
v_call: TRBV12-5
cdr3_aa: CASGLRSTGELFF
cdr3_nt: TGTGCTAGTGGTTTGAGGTCCACCGGGGAGCTGTTTTTT

j_call: TRBJ2-4
d_call: -
clone_size: -
v_call: TRBV7-3
cdr3_aa: CASSLGGIQYF
cdr3_nt: TGTGCCAGCAGCTTAGGGGGGATTCAGTACTTC

j_call: TRBJ2-3
d_call: TRBD2
clone_size: -
v_call: TRBV6-5
cdr3_aa: CATTGTSGTDTQYF
cdr3_nt: TGTGCCACTACCGGGACTAGCGGCACAGATACGCAGTATTTT

j_call: TRBJ2-1
d_call: -
clone_size: -
v_call: TRBV27
cdr3_aa: CASSPPGFPYNEQFF
cdr3_nt: TGTGCCAGCAGTCCCCCAGGTTTCCCATACAATGAGCAGTTCTTC